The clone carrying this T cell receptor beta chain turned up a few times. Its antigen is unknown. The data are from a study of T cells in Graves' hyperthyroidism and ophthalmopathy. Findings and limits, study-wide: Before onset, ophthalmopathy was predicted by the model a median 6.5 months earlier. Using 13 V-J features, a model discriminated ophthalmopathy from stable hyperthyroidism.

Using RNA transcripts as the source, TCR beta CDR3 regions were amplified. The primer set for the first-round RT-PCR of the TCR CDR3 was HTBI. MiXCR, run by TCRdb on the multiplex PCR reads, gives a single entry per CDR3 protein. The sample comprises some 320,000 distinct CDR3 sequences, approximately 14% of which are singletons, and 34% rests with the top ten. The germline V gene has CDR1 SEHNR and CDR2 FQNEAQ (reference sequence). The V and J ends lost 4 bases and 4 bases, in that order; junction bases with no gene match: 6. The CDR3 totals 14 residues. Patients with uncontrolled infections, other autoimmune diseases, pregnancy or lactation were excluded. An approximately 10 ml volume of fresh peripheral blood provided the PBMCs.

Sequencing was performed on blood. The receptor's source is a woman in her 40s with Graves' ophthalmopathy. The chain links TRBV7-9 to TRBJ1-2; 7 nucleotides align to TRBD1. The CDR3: CASSSEGAGYGYTF. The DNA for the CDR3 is TGTGCCAGCAGCTCTGAGGGGGCTGGCTATGGCTACACCTTC.